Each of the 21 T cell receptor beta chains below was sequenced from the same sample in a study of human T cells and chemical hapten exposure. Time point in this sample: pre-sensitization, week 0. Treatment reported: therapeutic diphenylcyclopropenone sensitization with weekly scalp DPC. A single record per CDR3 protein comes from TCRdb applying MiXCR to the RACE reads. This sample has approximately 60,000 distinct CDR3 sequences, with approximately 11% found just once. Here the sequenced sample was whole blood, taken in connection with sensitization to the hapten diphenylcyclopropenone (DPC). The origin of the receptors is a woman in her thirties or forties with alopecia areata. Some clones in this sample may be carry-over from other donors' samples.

The CDR3 loop reads CASSPTRTGAAYEQYF. The DNA of the CDR3 is TGTGCCAGCAGCCCTACCCGGACAGGGGCGGCCTACGAGCAGTACTTC. J is TRBJ2-7 and V is TRBV28, with 9 bases that match TRBD1. The CDR3 runs to 16 residues. The J segment lost 2 bases and the V segment lost 6 bases, leaving 11 bases of the junction unmatched. The germline CDR1 and CDR2 sequences are MDHEN and SYDVKM.

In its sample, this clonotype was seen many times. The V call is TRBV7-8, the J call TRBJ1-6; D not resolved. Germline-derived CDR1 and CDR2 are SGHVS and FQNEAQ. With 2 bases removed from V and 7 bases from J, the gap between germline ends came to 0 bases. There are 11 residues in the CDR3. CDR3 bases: TGTGCCAGCAGCTTAAATTCACCCCTCCACTTT. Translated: CASSLNSPLHF. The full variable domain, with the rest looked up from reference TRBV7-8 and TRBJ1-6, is GAGVSQSPRYKVAKRGQDVALRCDPISGHVSLFWYQQALGQGPEFLTYFQNEAQLDKSGLPSDRFFAERPEGSVSTLKIQRTQQEDSAVYLCASSLNSPLHFGNGTRLTVT.

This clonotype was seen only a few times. CDR3 protein: CSARGQEVMNTEAFF. The CDR3 coding sequence is TGCAGTGCTAGAGGGCAGGAAGTTATGAACACTGAAGCTTTCTTT. V is TRBV20-1 and J is TRBJ1-1; D is undetermined. Trimming stripped 1 base from V and 0 bases from J, with 12 bases between. This CDR3 contains 15 residues. Germline CDR1 is DFQATT and CDR2 is SNEGSKA (reference sequence).

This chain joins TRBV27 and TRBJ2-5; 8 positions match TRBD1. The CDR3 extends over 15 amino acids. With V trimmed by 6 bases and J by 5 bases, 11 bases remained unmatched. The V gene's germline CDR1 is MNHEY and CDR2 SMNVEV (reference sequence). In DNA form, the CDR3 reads TGTGCCAGCAGGCGGAGGACAGGGAATGGGGAGACCCAGTACTTC. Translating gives CASRRRTGNGETQYF.

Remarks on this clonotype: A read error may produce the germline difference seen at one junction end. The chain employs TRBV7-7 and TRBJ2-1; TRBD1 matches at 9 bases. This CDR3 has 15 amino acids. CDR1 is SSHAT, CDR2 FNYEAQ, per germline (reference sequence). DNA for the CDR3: TGTGCTAGCAGCTTGGACAGGGGTTCTTACGATGAGCAGTTCTTC. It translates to CASSLDRGSYDEQFF.

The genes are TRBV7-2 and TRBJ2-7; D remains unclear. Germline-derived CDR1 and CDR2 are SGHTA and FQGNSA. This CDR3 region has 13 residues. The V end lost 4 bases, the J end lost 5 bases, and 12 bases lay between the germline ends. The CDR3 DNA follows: TGTGCCAGCAGCTCCCGTCTAACCGACGAGCAGTACTTC. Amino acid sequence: CASSSRLTDEQYF.

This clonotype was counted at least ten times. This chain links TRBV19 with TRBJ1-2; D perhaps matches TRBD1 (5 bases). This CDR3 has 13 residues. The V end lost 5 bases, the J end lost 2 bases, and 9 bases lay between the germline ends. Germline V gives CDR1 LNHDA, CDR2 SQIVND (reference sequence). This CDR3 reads CASSPGTNYGYTF. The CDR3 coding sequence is TGTGCCAGTAGTCCGGGGACGAACTATGGCTACACCTTC.

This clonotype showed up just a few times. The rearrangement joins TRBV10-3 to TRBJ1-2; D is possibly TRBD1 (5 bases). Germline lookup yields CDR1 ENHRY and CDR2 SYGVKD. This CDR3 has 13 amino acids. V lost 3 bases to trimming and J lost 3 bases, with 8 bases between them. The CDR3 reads CAISEGRDYGYTF. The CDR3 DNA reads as TGTGCCATCAGTGAAGGCAGGGACTATGGCTACACCTTC.

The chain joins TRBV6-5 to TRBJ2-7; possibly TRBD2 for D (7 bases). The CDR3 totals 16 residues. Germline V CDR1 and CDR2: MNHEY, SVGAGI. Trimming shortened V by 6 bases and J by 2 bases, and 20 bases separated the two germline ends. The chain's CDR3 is CASRGRGSQNTYEQYF. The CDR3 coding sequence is TGTGCCAGCAGGGGGAGGGGGAGCCAAAATACCTACGAGCAGTACTTC.

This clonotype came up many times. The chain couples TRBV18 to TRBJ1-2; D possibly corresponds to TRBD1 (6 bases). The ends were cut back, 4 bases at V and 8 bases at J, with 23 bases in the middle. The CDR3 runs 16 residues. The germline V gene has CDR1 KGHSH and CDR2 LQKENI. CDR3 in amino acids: CASSQNRDIGAPGYTF. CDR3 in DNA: TGTGCCAGCTCACAAAACCGGGACATCGGGGCTCCCGGCTACACCTTC.

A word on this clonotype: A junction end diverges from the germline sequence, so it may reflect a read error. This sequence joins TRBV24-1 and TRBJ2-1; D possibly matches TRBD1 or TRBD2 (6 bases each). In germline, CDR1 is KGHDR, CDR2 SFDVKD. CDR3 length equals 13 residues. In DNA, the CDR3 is TGTGCCACCAGTGCGGGGGCTTACAGTGAGCAGTTCTTC. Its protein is CATSAGAYSEQFF.

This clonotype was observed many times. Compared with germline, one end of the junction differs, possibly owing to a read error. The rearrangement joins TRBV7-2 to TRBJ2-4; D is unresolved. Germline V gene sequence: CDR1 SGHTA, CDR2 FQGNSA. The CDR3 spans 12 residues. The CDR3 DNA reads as TGTGCCAGCAGCCTAGCCAAAAACATTCAGTACTTC. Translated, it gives CASSLAKNIQYF. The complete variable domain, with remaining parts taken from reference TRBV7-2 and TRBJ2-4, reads GAGVSQSPSNKVTEKGKDVELRCDPISGHTALYWYRQSLGQGLEFLIYFQGNSAPDKSGLPSDRFSAERTGGSVSTLTIQRTQQEDSAVYLCASSLAKNIQYFGAGTRLSVL.

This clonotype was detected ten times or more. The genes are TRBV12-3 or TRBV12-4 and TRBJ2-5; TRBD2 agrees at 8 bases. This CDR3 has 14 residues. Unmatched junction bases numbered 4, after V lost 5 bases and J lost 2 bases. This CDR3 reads CASSRPSGQETQYF. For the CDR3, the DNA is TGTGCCAGCAGTCGCCCTAGCGGGCAAGAGACCCAGTACTTC.

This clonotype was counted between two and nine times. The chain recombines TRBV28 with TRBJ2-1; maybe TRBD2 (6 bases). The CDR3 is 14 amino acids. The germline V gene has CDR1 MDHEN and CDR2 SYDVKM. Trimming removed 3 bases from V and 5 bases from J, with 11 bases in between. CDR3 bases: TGTGCCAGCAGTTTGAGACTAGGGAACAATGAGCAGTTCTTC. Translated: CASSLRLGNNEQFF.

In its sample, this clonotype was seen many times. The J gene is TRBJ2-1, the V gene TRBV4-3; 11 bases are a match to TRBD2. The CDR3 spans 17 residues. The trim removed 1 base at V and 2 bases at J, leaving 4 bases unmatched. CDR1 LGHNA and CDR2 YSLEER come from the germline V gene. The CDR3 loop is CASSQASGRLTYNEQFF. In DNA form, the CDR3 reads TGCGCCAGCAGCCAAGCTAGCGGGAGGTTAACCTACAATGAGCAGTTCTTC.

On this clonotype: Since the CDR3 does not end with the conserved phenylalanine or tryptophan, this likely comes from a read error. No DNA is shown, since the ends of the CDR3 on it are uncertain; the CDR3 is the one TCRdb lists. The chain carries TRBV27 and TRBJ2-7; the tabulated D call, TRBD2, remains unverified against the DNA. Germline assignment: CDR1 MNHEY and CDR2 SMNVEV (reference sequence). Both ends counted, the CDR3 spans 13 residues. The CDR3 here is CASNEVFKGEGAI.

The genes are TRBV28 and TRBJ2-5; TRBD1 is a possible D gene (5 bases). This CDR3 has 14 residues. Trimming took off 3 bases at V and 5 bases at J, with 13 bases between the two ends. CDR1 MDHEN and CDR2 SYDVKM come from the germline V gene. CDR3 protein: CASSLIQAGETQYF. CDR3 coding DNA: TGTGCCAGCAGTTTGATCCAGGCAGGGGAGACCCAGTACTTC.

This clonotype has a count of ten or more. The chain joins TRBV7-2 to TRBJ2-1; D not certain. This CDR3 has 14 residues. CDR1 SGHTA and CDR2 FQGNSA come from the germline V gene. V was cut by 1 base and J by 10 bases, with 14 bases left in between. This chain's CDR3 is CASSLDAGHPEQFF. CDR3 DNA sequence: TGTGCCAGCAGCTTAGACGCCGGGCACCCGGAGCAGTTCTTC.

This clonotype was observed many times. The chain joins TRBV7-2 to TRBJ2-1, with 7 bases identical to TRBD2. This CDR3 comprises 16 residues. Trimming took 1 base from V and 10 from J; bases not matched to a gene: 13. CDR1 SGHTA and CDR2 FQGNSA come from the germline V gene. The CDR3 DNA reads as TGTGCCAGCAGCTTAGGATTGGGGGGAGGGCCCCTCGAGCAGTTCTTC. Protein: CASSLGLGGGPLEQFF.

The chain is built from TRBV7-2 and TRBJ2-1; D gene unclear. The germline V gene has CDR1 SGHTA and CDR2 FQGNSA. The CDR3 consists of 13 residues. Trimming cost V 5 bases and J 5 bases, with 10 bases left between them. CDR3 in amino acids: CASSLGPDNEQFF. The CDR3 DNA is TGTGCCAGCAGCCTCGGACCAGACAATGAGCAGTTCTTC.

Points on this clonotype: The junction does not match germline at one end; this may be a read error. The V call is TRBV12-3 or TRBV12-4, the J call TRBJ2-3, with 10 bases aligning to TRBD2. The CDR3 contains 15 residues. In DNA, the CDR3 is TGTGCCAGCAGTCTAGCGGGAGAGGCGGGAGATACGCAGTATTTT. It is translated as CASSLAGEAGDTQYF.